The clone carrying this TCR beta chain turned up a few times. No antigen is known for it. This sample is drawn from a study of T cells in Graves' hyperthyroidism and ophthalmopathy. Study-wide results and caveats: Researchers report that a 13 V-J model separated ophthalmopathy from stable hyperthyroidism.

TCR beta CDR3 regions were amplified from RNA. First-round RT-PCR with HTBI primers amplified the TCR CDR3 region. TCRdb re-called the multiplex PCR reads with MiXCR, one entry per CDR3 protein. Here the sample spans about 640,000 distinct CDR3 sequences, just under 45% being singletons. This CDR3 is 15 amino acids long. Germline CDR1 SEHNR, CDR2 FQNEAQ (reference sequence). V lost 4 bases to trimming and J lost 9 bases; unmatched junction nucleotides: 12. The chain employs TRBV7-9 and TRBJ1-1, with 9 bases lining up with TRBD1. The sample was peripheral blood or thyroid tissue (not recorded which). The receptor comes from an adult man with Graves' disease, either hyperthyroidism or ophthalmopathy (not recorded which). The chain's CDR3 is CASSSLPGQGGQAFF. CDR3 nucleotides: TGTGCCAGCAGCTCCCTTCCGGGACAGGGAGGGCAAGCTTTCTTT.